A single sample gave rise to the 21 T cell receptor beta chains below, sequenced in a study of neurological immune-mediated disorders. TCRdb redid the calling of the 5' RACE reads with MiXCR, one entry per CDR3 protein. The table includes tens of thousands of distinct CDR3 sequences, approximately 14% detected once. Sequenced material: PBMCs. The receptors were sampled from a woman aged 45 to 65 with HTLV-1-associated myelopathy (HAM/TSP).

This clonotype was detected many times. The V call is TRBV5-5, the J call TRBJ2-1; D might be TRBD1 (6 bases). CDR3 size: 16 residues. Germline V gene data show CDR1 as SGHKS and CDR2 as YYEKEE (reference sequence). V shed 4 bases and J shed 4 bases, with 18 bases lying between them. CDR3 region: CASSPIAGQSYNEQFF. The CDR3 DNA reads TGTGCCAGCAGCCCGATAGCAGGACAGTCATACAATGAGCAGTTCTTC.

This clonotype was counted at least ten times. V usage is TRBV5-1 and J usage is TRBJ1-6; 9 nucleotides align to TRBD1. The CDR3 totals 15 residues. The V segment lost 5 bases and the J segment 3 bases; nucleotides outside the gene matches: 3. From germline, CDR1 is SGHRS and CDR2 YFSETQ. In nucleotides, the CDR3 is TGCGCCAGCAGTCCGGGACAGGGCTATAATTCACCCCTCCACTTT. Translated, it gives CASSPGQGYNSPLHF.

The sample holds many counts of this clonotype. This rearrangement joins TRBV27 to TRBJ2-5, with D tentatively TRBD2 (7 bases). The CDR3 runs to 16 residues. The germline V and J ends were trimmed by 5 bases and 2 bases, with 18 bases remaining between them. CDR1 and CDR2 (germline): MNHEY, SMNVEV (reference sequence). The DNA of the CDR3 is TGTGCCAGCAGTCCCAACTCACAGGGAGGGCAAGAGACCCAGTACTTC. Amino acid sequence: CASSPNSQGGQETQYF.

This clonotype was counted many times. J is TRBJ2-1 and V is TRBV21-1; the D segment call TRBD1 is taken from the table without a DNA check. TRBV21-1 is assigned pseudogene status. CDR3 length equals 13 residues. The CDR3 DNA reads as TGTGCCAGCAGCAAAGAGAGGGGGAATGAGCAGTTCTTC. This codes for CASSKERGNEQFF.

This clonotype was seen repeatedly, ten times or more. The chain carries TRBV21-1 and TRBJ1-2; the table's D call, TRBD1, was not checked against the DNA. TRBV21-1 is designated a pseudogene. There are 16 residues in the CDR3. The CDR3 DNA follows: TGTGCCAGCGAAAACGGGGACAGCCTTTTTAACTATGGCTACACCTTC. Residues: CASENGDSLFNYGYTF.

The table lists this clonotype with many counts. The chain links TRBV29-1 to TRBJ2-3; D is perhaps TRBD1 (5 bases). CDR3 length: 13 residues. V lost 4 bases, J lost 3 bases, and 11 bases lay in between. The V gene's germline CDR1 is SQVTM and CDR2 ANQGSEA. CDR3 amino acids: CSVGGRATDTQYF. The CDR3 DNA sequence: TGCAGCGTTGGTGGCAGGGCAACAGATACGCAGTATTTT.

This clonotype was counted ten times or more. The rearrangement joins TRBV9 to TRBJ2-5; TRBD2 aligns across 14 bases. J was trimmed by 6 bases and V by 2 bases; bases with no gene match: 6. Germline V gives CDR1 SGDLS, CDR2 YYNGEE. The CDR3 length is 16 residues. The CDR3 sequence is CASSVSGLAGGKTQYF. In DNA form, the CDR3 reads TGTGCCAGCAGCGTCTCTGGACTAGCGGGGGGCAAGACCCAGTACTTC.

Ten or more counts support this clonotype. The chain couples TRBV28 to TRBJ1-1; TRBD1 matches at 11 bases. The CDR3 extends over 14 amino acids. The germline gives CDR1 MDHEN, CDR2 SYDVKM. V shed 7 bases, J shed 5 bases, and the junction held 6 bases outside the gene matches. The CDR3 DNA reads TGTGCCAGCATCACCGGGACAGGGGGGACTGAAGCTTTCTTT. This encodes CASITGTGGTEAFF.

The V and J genes are TRBV7-8 and TRBJ1-4, with TRBD1 identical over 8 bases. CDR1 and CDR2 (germline): SGHVS, FQNEAQ. The trim removed 2 bases at V and 0 bases at J, leaving 5 bases unmatched. This CDR3 comprises 17 residues. The CDR3 DNA sequence: TGTGCCAGCAGCTTACCTGGGACAGGAGCAACTAATGAAAAACTGTTTTTT. Translation gives CASSLPGTGATNEKLFF.

This clonotype has ten or more counts. V is TRBV12-3 or TRBV12-4 and J is TRBJ1-1, with 7 bases lining up with TRBD1. Trimming took 6 bases from V and 11 from J; bases not matched to a gene: 15. The CDR3 runs 14 residues. The CDR3 spells CASSQVRDSAPAFF. The CDR3 bases are TGTGCCAGCAGCCAAGTCCGGGACAGTGCGCCGGCTTTCTTT.

This clonotype was picked up many times. This chain links TRBV20-1 with TRBJ1-2; D may be TRBD1 (6 bases). The V gene lost 6 bases and the J gene lost 3 bases, with 17 bases spanning the gap. The germline V gene has CDR1 DFQATT and CDR2 SNEGSKA (reference sequence). The CDR3 is made up of 14 amino acids. CDR3 sequence (DNA): TGCAGTGCAAAGAAGGGGGGGCAGGACTATGGCTACACCTTC. Translation gives CSAKKGGQDYGYTF.

V and J are TRBV7-2 and TRBJ2-5, with D possibly TRBD1 on 6 matching bases. Trimming pared 6 bases from V and 0 bases from J, leaving 14 bases between. This CDR3 has 15 residues. CDR1 and CDR2 (germline): SGHTA, FQGNSA. The chain's CDR3 is CASSRQVAYQETQYF. For the CDR3, the DNA is TGTGCCAGCAGTAGACAGGTCGCGTACCAAGAGACCCAGTACTTC.

This clonotype was counted many times. This sequence joins TRBV19 and TRBJ2-1, with D unresolved. Germline CDR1 and CDR2: LNHDA and SQIVND (reference sequence). The length of the CDR3 is 14 residues. Trimming took off 2 bases at V and 7 bases at J, with 12 bases between the two ends. CDR3 in amino acids: CASSIRLQINEQFF. The CDR3 nucleotides read TGTGCCAGTAGTATACGTCTACAGATTAATGAGCAGTTCTTC.

This clonotype was recorded many times. V is TRBV25-1 and J is TRBJ1-2; 8 nucleotides match TRBD1. V lost 6 bases to trimming and J lost 4 bases; unmatched junction nucleotides: 7. CDR1 and CDR2 from the germline V gene are MGHDK and SYGVNS. CDR3 length: 14 amino acids. The CDR3 sequence is CASSPTGGVYGYTF. The CDR3 DNA follows: TGTGCCAGCAGCCCCACAGGGGGTGTCTATGGCTACACCTTC.

This clonotype was picked up many times. The chain employs TRBV4-3 and TRBJ2-5, with 7 bases aligning to TRBD1. V lost 0 bases to trimming and J lost 4 bases; unmatched junction nucleotides: 11. The germline V gene encodes CDR1 LGHNA and CDR2 YSLEER. This CDR3 spans 17 amino acids. Here the CDR3 DNA reads TGCGCCAGCAGCCAAGATATCCGACAGGGCGGGTTAGAGACCCAGTACTTC. This sequence encodes CASSQDIRQGGLETQYF.

The chain has TRBV24-1 and TRBJ2-4; TRBD1 agrees at 9 bases. This CDR3 has 15 amino acids. Losses at the gene ends were 4 bases for V and 4 bases for J; bases not matched to a gene: 4. Germline V CDR1 and CDR2: KGHDR, SFDVKD. This CDR3 is CATSDPGQGKNIQYF. The CDR3 DNA reads TGTGCCACCAGTGACCCCGGACAGGGGAAAAACATTCAGTACTTC.

There are many counts of this clonotype. The chain uses TRBV20-1 and TRBJ1-5; D uncertain. The CDR3 covers 14 residues. Germline V gene sequence: CDR1 DFQATT, CDR2 SNEGSKA (reference sequence). Trimming removed 1 base from V and 3 bases from J, with 10 bases in between. CDR3 protein: CSARVGQYNQPQHF. The CDR3 DNA sequence: TGCAGTGCTAGAGTTGGTCAGTACAATCAGCCCCAGCATTTT.

This clonotype was recorded a few times. At one of its ends the junction is not consistent with the germline gene, which may arise from a read error. The rearrangement links TRBV27 to TRBJ2-3, with 12 bases fitting TRBD2. CDR3 length equals 16 residues. Germline V gene sequence: CDR1 MNHEY, CDR2 SMNVEV (reference sequence). Here the CDR3 DNA reads TGTGCCAGCAGCCAGGGACTAGCGGGTATCACAAATACGCAGTCTTTT. It codes for CASSQGLAGITNTQSF.

This clonotype has at least ten counts. The chain carries TRBV7-9 and TRBJ2-3, with D perhaps TRBD1 (5 bases). The CDR3 runs 15 residues. Germline assignment: CDR1 SEHNR and CDR2 FQNEAQ (reference sequence). Trimming cost V 5 bases and J 5 bases, with 17 bases left between them. This CDR3 reads CASSPSEGAGDTQYF. The CDR3 region has the DNA TGTGCCAGCAGCCCCTCCGAAGGGGCTGGAGATACGCAGTATTTT.

This clonotype was observed at least ten times. The chain employs TRBV5-1 and TRBJ2-7; 8 nucleotides line up with TRBD1. Germline values: CDR1 SGHRS, CDR2 YFSETQ. CDR3 size: 13 residues. The ends lost 1 base at V and 5 bases at J; junction bases unmatched: 2. The CDR3 region is CASSLKTGDEQYF. The CDR3 nucleotides are TGCGCCAGCAGCTTGAAGACAGGGGACGAGCAGTACTTC. Full variable domain (remainder filled in from reference TRBV5-1 and TRBJ2-7): KAGVTQTPRYLIKTRGQQVTLSCSPISGHRSVSWYQQTPGQGLQFLFEYFSETQRNKGNFPGRFSGRQFSNSRSEMNVSTLELGDSALYLCASSLKTGDEQYFGPGTRLTVT.

In this sample, this clonotype turned up many times. This chain uses TRBV18 with TRBJ1-4; possibly TRBD1 for D (5 bases). V lost 2 bases and J 6 bases, leaving 16 bases between the germline ends. Germline CDR1 reads KGHSH; CDR2 reads LQKENI. This CDR3 comprises 16 residues. The CDR3 is CASSPSLGRDDEKLFF. In DNA form, the CDR3 reads TGTGCCAGCTCACCATCTCTCGGCAGGGATGATGAAAAACTGTTTTTT.